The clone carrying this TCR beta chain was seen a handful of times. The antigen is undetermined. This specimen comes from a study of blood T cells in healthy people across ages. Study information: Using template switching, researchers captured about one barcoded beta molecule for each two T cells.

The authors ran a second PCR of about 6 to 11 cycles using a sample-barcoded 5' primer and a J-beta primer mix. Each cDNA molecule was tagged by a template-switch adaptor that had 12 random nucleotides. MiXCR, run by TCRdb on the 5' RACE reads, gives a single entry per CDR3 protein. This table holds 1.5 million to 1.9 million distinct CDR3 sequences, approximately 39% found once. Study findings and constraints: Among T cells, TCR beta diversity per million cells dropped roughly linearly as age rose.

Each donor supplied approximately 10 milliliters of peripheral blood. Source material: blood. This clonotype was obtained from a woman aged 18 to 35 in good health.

The CDR3 bases are TGTGCCAGCAGCCAAGTCCGGACAGCTAGCACAGATACGCAGTATTTT. Its translation: CASSQVRTASTDTQYF. The chain joins TRBV14 to TRBJ2-3; a possible D gene is TRBD1 (6 bases). This CDR3 region has 16 residues. CDR1 SGHDN and CDR2 FVKESK come from the germline V gene. Trimming shortened V by 1 base and J by 0 bases, and 11 bases separated the two germline ends.